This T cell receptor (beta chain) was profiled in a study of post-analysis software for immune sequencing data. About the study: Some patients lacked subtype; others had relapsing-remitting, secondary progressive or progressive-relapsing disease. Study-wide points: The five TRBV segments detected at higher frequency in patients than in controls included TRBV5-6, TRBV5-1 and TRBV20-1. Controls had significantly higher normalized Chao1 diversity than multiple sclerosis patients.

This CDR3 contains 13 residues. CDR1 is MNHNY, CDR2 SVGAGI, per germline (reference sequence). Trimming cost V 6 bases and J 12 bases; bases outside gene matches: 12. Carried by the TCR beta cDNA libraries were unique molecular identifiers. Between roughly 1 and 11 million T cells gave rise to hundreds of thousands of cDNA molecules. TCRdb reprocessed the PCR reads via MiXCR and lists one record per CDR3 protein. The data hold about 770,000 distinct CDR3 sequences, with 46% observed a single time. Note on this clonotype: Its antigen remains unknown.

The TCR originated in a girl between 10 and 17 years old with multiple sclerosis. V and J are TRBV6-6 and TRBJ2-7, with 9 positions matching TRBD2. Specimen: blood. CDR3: CASRIGLARTRYF. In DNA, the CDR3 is TGTGCCAGCAGGATCGGACTAGCGAGGACCCGGTACTTC.